A selection of T cell receptor beta chains follows, all from one sample in a study of blood T cell repertoires in COVID-19. This table comes from immunoSEQ multiplex PCR, and its TCRdb copy is limited to in-frame clones, with some not included. Of 220,000 or so clones in the sample, roughly 86% are singletons; the top ten hold 10%. The sample was peripheral blood. The source is a woman in her 50s with COVID-19, enrolled during active disease. Each CDR3 is given with its conserved first and last residue. The D gene is left open where the match is weak. Some rows have no size entry. The others give once, few or many, or a class for an expanded clone.

d_gene	abundance	v_gene	j_gene	CDR3nt	CDR3aa
NA	NA	TRBV9	TRBJ2-1	TGTGCCAGCAGCGTAATTGGACAAAACAATGAGCAGTTCTTC	CASSVIGQNNEQFF
NA	NA	TRBV5-1	TRBJ2-3	TGCGCCAGCAGCTCTGGGGCCCGCTTGCAGGGTGGTACAGATACGCAGTATTTT	CASSSGARLQGGTDTQYF
NA	NA	TRBV2	TRBJ1-1	TGTGCCAGCAGTGGGCGGAGTGAAGCTTTCTTT	CASSGRSEAFF
TRBD1	NA	TRBV3-1/TRBV3-2	TRBJ1-2	TGTGCCAGCAGCCAGTTGGACAGGGCAACCTACTATGGCTACACCTTC	CASSQLDRATYYGYTF
NA	once	TRBV18	TRBJ2-1	TGTGCCAGCTCACCTCGACGGGGAGGTCTACTCAACAATGAGCAGTTCTTC	CASSPRRGGLLNNEQFF
TRBD1	few	TRBV5-1	TRBJ1-2	TGCGCCAGCTGGGAGGGACAGGGGGCGGCTGGCTACACCTTC	CASWEGQGAAGYTF
NA	NA	TRBV27	TRBJ1-1	TGTGCCAGCCGCCGACTCTTAGTGGCCGCTACTGAAGCTTTCTTT	CASRRLLVAATEAFF
TRBD1	NA	TRBV7-8	TRBJ1-3	TGTGCCAGCAGCCTTCGGGACAGACCTCTGGAAACAACCATATATTTT	CASSLRDRPLETTIYF
NA	NA	TRBV11-3	TRBJ1-2	TGTGCCAGCAGCTCGGACGGTGGGAGCTATGGCTACACCTTC	CASSSDGGSYGYTF
NA	once	TRBV5-1	TRBJ2-7	TGCGCCAGCAGCGAACGGGGGGCCGGCGACGAGCAGTACTTC	CASSERGAGDEQYF
NA	once	TRBV19	TRBJ1-6	TGTGCCAGTAGTATATCGGTCTGGAGGGTGAAGAATTCACCCCTCCACTTT	CASSISVWRVKNSPLHF
TRBD1	NA	TRBV27	TRBJ2-4	TGTGCCAGCAGTTTATCTTCGACAGGGGGCGTCTTCCCAGGCGCCAAAAACATTCAGTACTTC	CASSLSSTGGVFPGAKNIQYF
TRBD1	NA	TRBV6-6	TRBJ2-2	TGTGCCAGCAGTCGAGGAGGGGGGACAGGGGATGCCGGGGAGCTGTTTTTT	CASSRGGGTGDAGELFF
NA	NA	TRBV27	TRBJ1-1	TGTGCCAGCAGTCCCTACGCGTACCCCGGCGGGGACACTGAAGCTTTCTTT	CASSPYAYPGGDTEAFF
NA	NA	TRBV11-2	TRBJ1-1	TGTGCCAGCAGCTTAGATGGTAGGAGGCCCGGCACTGAAGCTTTCTTT	CASSLDGRRPGTEAFF
NA	NA	TRBV6-1	TRBJ2-6	TGTGCCAGCAGTGAAGCGACCCGAGGCATTGGGGCCAACGTCCTGACTTTC	CASSEATRGIGANVLTF
NA	NA	TRBV11-2	TRBJ2-3	TGTGCCAGCAGCTTGCGGATCCCCCCTAGCACAGATACGCAGTATTTT	CASSLRIPPSTDTQYF
NA	once	TRBV6-2/TRBV6-3	TRBJ2-7	TGTGCCAGCAGTGATCTTACAGGTGACGAGCAGTACTTC	CASSDLTGDEQYF
TRBD2	few	TRBV5-4	TRBJ2-7	TGTGCCAGCAGCCCGACTAGCGGGGGGGCCAGAGAGCAGTACTTC	CASSPTSGGAREQYF
NA	NA	TRBV27	TRBJ2-2	TGTGCCAGCAGTTTATTGGTTAGCGACGGGGAGCTGTTTTTT	CASSLLVSDGELFF
TRBD1	NA	TRBV28	TRBJ2-1	TGTGCCAGCAGTTTAACAGGGGGAACCTACAATGAGCAGTTCTTC	CASSLTGGTYNEQFF
NA	few	TRBV19	TRBJ2-2	TGTGCCAGTAAAGAACTTGCGAACACCGGGGAGCTGTTTTTT	CASKELANTGELFF
NA	NA	TRBV24-1	TRBJ2-7	TGTGCCACCAGTTCGTCCAGGTCCTACGAGCAGTACTTC	CATSSSRSYEQYF
NA	NA	TRBV18	TRBJ2-3	TGTGCCAGCTCACCAAACGACAGACTCACAGATACGCAGTATTTT	CASSPNDRLTDTQYF